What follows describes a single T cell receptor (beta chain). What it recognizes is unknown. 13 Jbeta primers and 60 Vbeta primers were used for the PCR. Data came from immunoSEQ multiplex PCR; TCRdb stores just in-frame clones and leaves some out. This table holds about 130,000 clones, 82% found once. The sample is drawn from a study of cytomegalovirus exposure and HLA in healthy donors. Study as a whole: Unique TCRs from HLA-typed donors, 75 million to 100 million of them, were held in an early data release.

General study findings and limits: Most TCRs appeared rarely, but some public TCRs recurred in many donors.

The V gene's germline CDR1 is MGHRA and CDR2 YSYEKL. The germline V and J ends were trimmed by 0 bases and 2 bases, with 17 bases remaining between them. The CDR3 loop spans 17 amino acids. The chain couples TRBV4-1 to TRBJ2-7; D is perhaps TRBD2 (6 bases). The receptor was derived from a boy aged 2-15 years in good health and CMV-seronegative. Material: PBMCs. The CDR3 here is CASSQEGPGGGTYEQYF. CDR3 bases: TGCGCCAGCAGCCAAGAGGGGCCAGGAGGAGGGACCTACGAGCAGTACTTC.